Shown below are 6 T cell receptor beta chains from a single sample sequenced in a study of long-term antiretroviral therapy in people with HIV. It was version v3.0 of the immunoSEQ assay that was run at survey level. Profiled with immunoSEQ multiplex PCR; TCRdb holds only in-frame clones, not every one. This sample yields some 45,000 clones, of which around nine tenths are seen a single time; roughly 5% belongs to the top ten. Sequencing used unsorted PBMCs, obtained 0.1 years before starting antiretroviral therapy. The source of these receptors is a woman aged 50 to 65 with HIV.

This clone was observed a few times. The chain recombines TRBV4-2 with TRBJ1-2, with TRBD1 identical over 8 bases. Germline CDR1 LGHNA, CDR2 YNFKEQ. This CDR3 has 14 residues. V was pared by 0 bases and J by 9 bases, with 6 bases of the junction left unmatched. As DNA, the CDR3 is TGTGCCAGCAGCCAAGATCGAACAGGGGGAAGCTACACCTTC. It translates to CASSQDRTGGSYTF.

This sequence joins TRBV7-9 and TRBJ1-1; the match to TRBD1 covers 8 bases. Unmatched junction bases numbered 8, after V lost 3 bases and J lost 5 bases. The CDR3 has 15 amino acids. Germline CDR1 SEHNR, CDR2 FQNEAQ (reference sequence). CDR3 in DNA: TGTGCCAGCAGCTTGGTTCGGACAGGGTTAACTGAAGCTTTCTTT. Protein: CASSLVRTGLTEAFF.

The DNA of the CDR3 is TGTGCCAGCAGCCAAGCAGAGGGGGCTATGACCGGGGAGCTGTTTTTT. Translation gives CASSQAEGAMTGELFF. V gene TRBV4-2 combines with J gene TRBJ2-2, with TRBD1 matching over 7 bases. V gave up 1 base and J gave up 5 bases; unmatched junction bases: 7. The length of the CDR3 is 16 residues. From germline, CDR1 is LGHNA and CDR2 YNFKEQ.

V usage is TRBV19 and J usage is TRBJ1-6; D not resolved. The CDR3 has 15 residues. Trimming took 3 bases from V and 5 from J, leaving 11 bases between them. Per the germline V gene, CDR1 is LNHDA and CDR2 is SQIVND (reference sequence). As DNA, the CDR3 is TGTGCCAGTAGTATCGGCGGCCTAAATAATTCACCCCTCCACTTT. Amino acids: CASSIGGLNNSPLHF.

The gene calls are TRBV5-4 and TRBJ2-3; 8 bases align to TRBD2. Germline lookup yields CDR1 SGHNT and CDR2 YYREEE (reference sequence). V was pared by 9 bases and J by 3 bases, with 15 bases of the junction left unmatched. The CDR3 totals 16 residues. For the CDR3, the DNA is TGTGCCACCAAAGCAGTGGGTAGCGGGGTAACAGATACGCAGTATTTT. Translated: CATKAVGSGVTDTQYF.

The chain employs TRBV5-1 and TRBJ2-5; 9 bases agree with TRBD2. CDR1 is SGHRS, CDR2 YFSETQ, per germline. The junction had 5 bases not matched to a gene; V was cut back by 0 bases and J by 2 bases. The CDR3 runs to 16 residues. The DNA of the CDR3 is TGCGCCAGCAGCTTGGCAGTGGGACTAGCTCAAGAGACCCAGTACTTC. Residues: CASSLAVGLAQETQYF.